This T cell receptor beta chain comes out of a study of patients and donors after allogeneic stem cell transplantation. V trimming: 3 bases; J trimming: 8 bases; junction bases outside the gene matches: 6. This CDR3 spans 14 amino acids. Germline CDR1 SGHNT, CDR2 YENEEA. Each CDR3 protein is one row after TCRdb ran MiXCR on the RT-PCR reads. The sample contains 800,000 to 1,000,000 distinct CDR3 sequences, more than 15% of which appear only once. Sequencing was carried out using blood, either unsorted or a sorted T cell fraction (not recorded which). This clonotype was sampled from a human donor who was either an allogeneic HSCT recipient or a stem cell or donor lymphocyte infusion donor (not recorded which). It is not recorded whose cells these are; they may come from a transplant donor. The chain links TRBV11-3 to TRBJ2-1, with 8 bases matching TRBD1. The CDR3 protein is CASSLGQDLHEQFF. As DNA, the CDR3 is TGTGCCAGCAGCTTGGGACAGGACTTACATGAGCAGTTCTTC.